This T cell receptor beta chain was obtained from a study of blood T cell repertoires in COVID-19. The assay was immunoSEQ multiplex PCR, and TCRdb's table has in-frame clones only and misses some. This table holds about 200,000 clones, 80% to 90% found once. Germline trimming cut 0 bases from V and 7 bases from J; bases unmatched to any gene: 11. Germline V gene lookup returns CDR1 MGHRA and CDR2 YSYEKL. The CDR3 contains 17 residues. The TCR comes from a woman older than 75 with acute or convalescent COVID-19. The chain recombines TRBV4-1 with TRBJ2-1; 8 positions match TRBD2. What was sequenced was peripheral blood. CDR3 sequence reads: CASSQEPIREGSNEQFF. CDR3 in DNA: TGCGCCAGCAGCCAAGAACCCATCCGGGAGGGGAGTAATGAGCAGTTCTTC.